This T cell receptor beta chain came from a study of blood T cell repertoires in COVID-19. Overall study: Researchers got acute and convalescent COVID-19 samples from the United States, Italy and Spain. T cells, B-cell-depleted T cells, or PBMCs provided the cDNA or gDNA that served as material.

The table lists this clone with a count of one. In the original analysis: How many nucleated cells were present was estimated from reference gene primer amplification. Profiled with immunoSEQ multiplex PCR; TCRdb holds only in-frame clones, not every one. V and J calls and clone size are as listed in that table; D and trimming were resolved from the DNA. The sample holds a few hundred thousand clones, 70% to 90% seen once. The germline CDR1 and CDR2 sequences are SGHNT and YYREEE (reference sequence). CDR3 size: 17 residues. V was cut by 0 bases and J by 6 bases, with 21 bases left in between. The Seattle patients, enrolled during active infection, were followed longitudinally.

Sequenced sample: peripheral blood. The chain combines TRBV5-4 with TRBJ1-2; tentatively, D is TRBD1 (6 bases). The TCR was taken from a woman aged 55-75 years with COVID-19, enrolled during active disease. The DNA of the CDR3 is TGTGCCAGCAGCTTGGGGGTGACAGGACCAACAAACAATGGCTACACCTTC. Amino acids: CASSLGVTGPTNNGYTF.